The next 22 T cell receptor beta chains were all read from a single sample in a study of cytomegalovirus exposure and HLA in healthy donors. The PCR contained 60 Vbeta and 13 Jbeta primers. Measured with immunoSEQ multiplex PCR; TCRdb has only the in-frame clones, and not every one. The sample includes about 99,000 clones, under 85% of them seen just once. The specimen was PBMCs. The origin of the receptors is a man aged 45-60 years in good health and CMV-seropositive.

The chain is built from TRBV6-1 and TRBJ2-7, with 12 bases that match TRBD2. Trimming took 1 base from V and 6 from J; bases not matched to a gene: 16. Germline lookup yields CDR1 MNHNS and CDR2 SASEGT. The CDR3 is made up of 19 amino acids. CDR3 sequence (DNA): TGTGCCAGCAGTGAAGATCCTAGCGGGAGGGCCAGTTATAAGGGCGAGCAGTACTTC. Protein sequence: CASSEDPSGRASYKGEQYF.

J is TRBJ2-7 and V is TRBV11-2, with 8 bases matching TRBD2. The CDR3 length is 15 residues. Germline V lookup: CDR1 SGHAT, CDR2 FQNNGV. V shed 5 bases, J shed 7 bases, and the junction held 13 bases outside the gene matches. Written as DNA, the CDR3 is TGTGCCAGCAGCCCCGATTGGAGCGGGAGTTCGGAGCAGTACTTC. As protein: CASSPDWSGSSEQYF.

This clone was found once. The rearrangement uses TRBV28 and TRBJ2-5; D gene unclear. Germline V CDR1 and CDR2: MDHEN, SYDVKM. The CDR3 contains 15 residues. Trimming cost V 5 bases and J 5 bases, with 18 bases left between them. CDR3 protein: CASSPHATGMETQYF. In nucleotides, the CDR3 is TGTGCCAGCAGTCCACACGCGACTGGTATGGAGACCCAGTACTTC.

This chain connects TRBV6-1 to TRBJ2-7, with 8 nucleotides matching TRBD1. CDR1 MNHNS and CDR2 SASEGT come from the germline V gene. This CDR3 has 14 amino acids. J lost 4 bases, V lost 1 base, and 3 bases had no gene match. This CDR3 is CASSEGQGWYEQYF. DNA of the CDR3: TGTGCCAGCAGTGAAGGACAGGGGTGGTACGAGCAGTACTTC.

The V and J genes are TRBV15 and TRBJ2-6; D is unresolved. The CDR3 totals 18 residues. Trimming pared 3 bases from V and 0 bases from J, leaving 15 bases between. Germline loops: CDR1 LNHNV, CDR2 YYDKDF (reference sequence). The CDR3 here is CATSSITTSNSGANVLTF. The CDR3, as DNA: TGTGCCACCAGCAGTATAACCACATCAAACTCTGGGGCCAACGTCCTGACTTTC.

The V call is TRBV6-1, the J call TRBJ2-5, with D perhaps matching TRBD1 (6 bases). V was cut by 4 bases and J by 4 bases, with 10 bases left in between. CDR1 is MNHNS, CDR2 SASEGT, per germline. This CDR3 has 13 amino acids. This CDR3 is CASSGGLGETQYF. CDR3 DNA: TGTGCCAGCAGTGGGGGGCTCGGAGAGACCCAGTACTTC.

This clone was picked up a small number of times. This chain uses TRBV28 with TRBJ2-3, with D tentatively TRBD2 (6 bases). The CDR3 totals 16 residues. V lost 2 bases to trimming and J lost 5 bases, with 17 bases between them. The germline V gene encodes CDR1 MDHEN and CDR2 SYDVKM. The CDR3 DNA reads TGTGCCAGCAGTTTACTTGCGGAGGGCCATCTAGATACGCAGTATTTT. It yields the protein CASSLLAEGHLDTQYF. The variable domain in full, completed from reference TRBV28 and TRBJ2-3, reads DVKVTQSSRYLVKRTGEKVFLECVQDMDHENMFWYRQDPGLGLRLIYFSYDVKMKEKGDIPEGYSVSREKKERFSLILESASTNQTSMYLCASSLLAEGHLDTQYFGPGTRLTVL.

This rearrangement joins TRBV13 to TRBJ2-1; TRBD2 matches at 7 bases. The length of the CDR3 is 14 residues. Germline-derived CDR1 and CDR2 are PRHDT and FYEKMQ (reference sequence). With V trimmed by 5 bases and J by 5 bases, 6 bases remained unmatched. The CDR3 DNA reads as TGTGCCAGCAGCCAGACTAGCAGGCACAATGAGCAGTTCTTC. This gives the protein CASSQTSRHNEQFF.

The chain recombines TRBV5-6 with TRBJ1-2; no clear D gene. This CDR3 contains 15 residues. Germline loops: CDR1 SGHDT, CDR2 YYEEEE. V was trimmed by 2 bases and J by 4 bases, leaving 15 bases between them. CDR3 loop: CASSLRTGSFYGYTF. The CDR3 DNA reads as TGTGCCAGCAGCTTAAGGACTGGGAGCTTCTATGGCTACACCTTC.

V usage is TRBV19 and J usage is TRBJ1-5; possible D gene TRBD1, 6 bases. Germline V gene sequence: CDR1 LNHDA, CDR2 SQIVND (reference sequence). Trimming stripped 9 bases from V and 2 bases from J, with 17 bases between. The CDR3 spans 15 residues. CDR3 protein: CASHPGQRGNQPQHF. For the CDR3, the DNA is TGTGCCAGCCACCCCGGACAGAGGGGCAATCAGCCCCAGCATTTT.

This clone was picked up one time. The chain uses TRBV5-1 and TRBJ2-1; D is unclear. Trimming left V 3 bases short and J 4 bases short, with 5 bases between. Germline values: CDR1 SGHRS, CDR2 YFSETQ. The CDR3 totals 12 residues. This chain's CDR3 is CASSSQYNEQFF. The CDR3 DNA is TGCGCCAGCAGCTCCCAATACAATGAGCAGTTCTTC.

This rearrangement joins TRBV11-2 to TRBJ1-3; no clear D gene. The V gene lost 4 bases and the J gene lost 1 base, with 8 bases spanning the gap. CDR1 is SGHAT and CDR2 is FQNNGV in the germline V gene. The CDR3 loop spans 14 amino acids. The CDR3 spells CASSSGKSGNTIYF. As DNA, the CDR3 is TGTGCCAGCAGCTCGGGGAAGTCTGGAAACACCATATATTTT. The variable domain in full, with the rest retrieved from reference TRBV11-2 and TRBJ1-3, is EAGVAQSPRYKIIEKRQSVAFWCNPISGHATLYWYQQILGQGPKLLIQFQNNGVVDDSQLPKDRFSAERLKGVDSTLKIQPAKLEDSAVYLCASSSGKSGNTIYFGEGSWLTVV.

This clone was recorded a few times. This chain joins TRBV19 and TRBJ2-7, with TRBD2 matching over 10 bases. After removal of 8 bases from V and 1 base from J, the junction contained 5 bases not matched to a gene. The CDR3 covers 14 residues. CDR1 LNHDA and CDR2 SQIVND come from the germline V gene (reference sequence). DNA for the CDR3: TGTGCCAGTTCCGGGACTAGCGATTCCTACGAGCAGTACTTC. Translated, it gives CASSGTSDSYEQYF.

J is TRBJ2-7 and V is TRBV30; 11 bases map to TRBD1. CDR1 is GTSNPN, CDR2 SVGIG, per germline (reference sequence). J was trimmed by 2 bases and V by 0 bases; bases with no gene match: 15. This CDR3 region has 19 residues. The DNA of the CDR3 is TGTGCCTGGAGTGTACCCGGGGGGGTCGGGACAGGGGGGACCTACGAGCAGTACTTC. Translated, it gives CAWSVPGGVGTGGTYEQYF.

V usage is TRBV19 and J usage is TRBJ1-2, with 9 nucleotides matching TRBD1. Germline trimming cut 5 bases from V and 8 bases from J; bases unmatched to any gene: 6. The CDR3 length is 13 residues. CDR1 LNHDA and CDR2 SQIVND come from the germline V gene (reference sequence). CDR3 loop: CASSDWTGEGYTF. Here the CDR3 DNA reads TGTGCCAGTAGTGACTGGACAGGGGAAGGCTACACCTTC.

The rearrangement joins TRBV6-1 to TRBJ1-1, with D hard to call. Trimming took off 5 bases at V and 0 bases at J, with 7 bases between the two ends. This CDR3 is 13 amino acids long. Germline CDR1 MNHNS, CDR2 SASEGT. CDR3 DNA: TGTGCCAGCAGTTATCTTATGAACACTGAAGCTTTCTTT. Translating it yields CASSYLMNTEAFF.

The J gene is TRBJ2-6, the V gene TRBV6-5; TRBD2 might be the D (5 bases). CDR3 length equals 14 residues. V was pared by 7 bases and J by 1 base, with 8 bases between. CDR1 MNHEY and CDR2 SVGAGI come from the germline V gene. The CDR3 protein is CASTTGSGANVLTF. The CDR3 DNA follows: TGTGCCAGCACCACGGGGTCTGGGGCCAACGTCCTGACTTTC.

In its sample, this clone was seen once. CDR3 bases: TGTGCCAGCAGTGACCAAGCGTTGGGGAACACTGAAGCTTTCTTT. Translation: CASSDQALGNTEAFF. The chain recombines TRBV2 with TRBJ1-1; unclear D gene. V gave up 3 bases and J gave up 1 base, with 12 bases separating them. This CDR3 has 15 residues. Germline V CDR1 and CDR2: SNHLY, FYNNEI.

This chain joins TRBV6-5 and TRBJ1-5; D might be TRBD1 (6 bases). CDR3 length: 13 residues. The V gene's germline CDR1 is MNHEY and CDR2 SVGAGI. V dropped 6 bases and J dropped 5 bases, with 11 bases sitting between them. The CDR3 protein is CASRRGFDQPQHF. The CDR3 nucleotides read TGTGCCAGCAGAAGGGGGTTCGATCAGCCCCAGCATTTT.

This clone appeared a few times. The chain recombines TRBV4-2 with TRBJ2-7; 11 bases fit TRBD2. Germline CDR1 and CDR2: LGHNA and YNFKEQ. After removal of 4 bases from V and 5 bases from J, the junction contained 7 bases not matched to a gene. This CDR3 spans 15 amino acids. Here the CDR3 reads CASSPGLAEGNEQYF. CDR3 sequence (DNA): TGTGCCAGCAGCCCGGGACTAGCGGAGGGGAACGAGCAGTACTTC.

This rearrangement joins TRBV6-6 to TRBJ2-7; no clear D. The V and J ends lost 6 bases and 5 bases respectively, with 11 bases between them. Germline CDR1 and CDR2: MNHNY and SVGAGI (reference sequence). This CDR3 comprises 12 residues. Here the CDR3 reads CASRAVRDEQYF. In DNA form, the CDR3 reads TGTGCCAGCAGGGCGGTACGGGACGAGCAGTACTTC.

In the case of this clone: The sample holds other DNA sequences that translate to the same CDR3. The chain recombines TRBV7-8 with TRBJ2-2; 10 nucleotides line up with TRBD1. The CDR3 totals 15 residues. V gave up 3 bases and J gave up 7 bases; unmatched junction bases: 5. CDR1 SGHVS and CDR2 FQNEAQ come from the germline V gene. As DNA, the CDR3 is TGTGCCAGCAGCTTCTTGGGACAGGGGATCGGGGAGCTGTTTTTT. Protein product: CASSFLGQGIGELFF.